The present T cell receptor (beta chain) was sequenced within a study of cytomegalovirus exposure and HLA in healthy donors. Study observations and caveats: In a later analysis, TCR beta V- and J-gene trimming showed a link to a missense DCLRE1C variant. Per a later analysis, HLA-associated TCR beta chains showed more clonal expansion than other, equally common TCR beta chains. TCR beta sequences reportedly predicted the HLA-A and HLA-B alleles of most subjects accurately.

To note about this clone: Its antigen remains unknown.

The PCR ran on 60 Vbeta and 13 Jbeta primers. TCRdb's table, derived via immunoSEQ multiplex PCR, lists solely in-frame clones and lacks some. This table holds roughly 100,000 clones, about 81% found once. The sequence derives from a man over 45 in good health and CMV-seronegative. The sample taken for sequencing was PBMCs.

In DNA form, the CDR3 reads TGTGCCAGCAGTTTTCAGTCACACGAGCAGTACTTC. It is translated as CASSFQSHEQYF. The rearrangement links TRBV28 to TRBJ2-7; D remains ambiguous. From germline, CDR1 is MDHEN and CDR2 SYDVKM. CDR3 size: 12 residues. Trimming took 3 bases from V and 5 from J, leaving 8 bases between them.